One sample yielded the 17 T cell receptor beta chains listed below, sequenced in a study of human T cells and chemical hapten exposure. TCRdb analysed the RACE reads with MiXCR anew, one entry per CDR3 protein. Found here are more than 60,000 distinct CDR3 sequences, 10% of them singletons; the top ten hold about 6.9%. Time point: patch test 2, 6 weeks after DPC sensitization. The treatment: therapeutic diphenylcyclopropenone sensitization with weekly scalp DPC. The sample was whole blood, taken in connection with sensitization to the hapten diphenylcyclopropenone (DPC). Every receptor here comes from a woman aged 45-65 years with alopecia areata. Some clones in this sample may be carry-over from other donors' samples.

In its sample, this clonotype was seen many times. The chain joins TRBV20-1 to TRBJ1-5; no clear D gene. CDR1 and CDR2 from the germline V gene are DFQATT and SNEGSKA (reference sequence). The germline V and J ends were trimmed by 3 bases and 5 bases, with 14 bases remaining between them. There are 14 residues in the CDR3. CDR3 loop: CSASRAGEYQPQHF. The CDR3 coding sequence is TGCAGTGCTAGTAGGGCAGGAGAGTATCAGCCCCAGCATTTT.

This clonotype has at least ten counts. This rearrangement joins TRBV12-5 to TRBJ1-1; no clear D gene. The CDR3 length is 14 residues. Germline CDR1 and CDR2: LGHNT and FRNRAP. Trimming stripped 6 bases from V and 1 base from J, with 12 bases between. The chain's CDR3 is CASGSGRRNTEAFF. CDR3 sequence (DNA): TGTGCTAGTGGGAGTGGACGGAGGAACACTGAAGCTTTCTTT.

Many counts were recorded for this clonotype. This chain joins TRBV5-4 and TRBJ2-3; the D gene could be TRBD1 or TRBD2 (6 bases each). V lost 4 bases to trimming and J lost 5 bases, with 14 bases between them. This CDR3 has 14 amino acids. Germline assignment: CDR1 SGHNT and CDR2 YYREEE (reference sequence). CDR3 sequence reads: CASSPPRGVDTQYF. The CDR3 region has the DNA TGTGCCAGCAGCCCCCCTAGGGGGGTAGATACGCAGTATTTT.

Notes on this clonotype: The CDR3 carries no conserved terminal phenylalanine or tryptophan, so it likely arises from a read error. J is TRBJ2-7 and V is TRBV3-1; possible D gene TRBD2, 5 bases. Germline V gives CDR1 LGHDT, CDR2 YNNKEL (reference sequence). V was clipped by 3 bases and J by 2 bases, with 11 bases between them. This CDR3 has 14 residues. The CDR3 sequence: CASSQATGTYEQYL. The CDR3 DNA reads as TGTGCCAGCAGCCAGGCCACCGGGACCTACGAGCAGTACCTC.

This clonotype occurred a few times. In DNA form, the CDR3 reads TGCGCCAGCAGCCCCCTCCAGGGGGCCCAAGAGACCCAGTACTTC. It encodes CASSPLQGAQETQYF. The V call is TRBV5-1, the J call TRBJ2-5; 8 bases map to TRBD1. In germline, CDR1 is SGHRS, CDR2 YFSETQ. This CDR3 region has 15 residues. The V gene end was trimmed by 4 bases and the J gene end by 1 base; junction bases not matched to a gene: 6.

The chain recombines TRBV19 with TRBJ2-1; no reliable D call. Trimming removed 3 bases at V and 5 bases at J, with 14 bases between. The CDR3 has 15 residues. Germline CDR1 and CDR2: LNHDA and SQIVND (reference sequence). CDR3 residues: CASSIGANVDNEQFF. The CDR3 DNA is TGTGCCAGTAGTATCGGAGCGAACGTGGACAATGAGCAGTTCTTC.

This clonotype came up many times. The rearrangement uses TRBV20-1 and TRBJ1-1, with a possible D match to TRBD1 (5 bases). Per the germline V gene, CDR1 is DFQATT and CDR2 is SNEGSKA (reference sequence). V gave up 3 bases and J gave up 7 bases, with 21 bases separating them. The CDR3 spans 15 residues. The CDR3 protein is CSASRFGRQDIEAFF. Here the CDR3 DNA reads TGCAGTGCTAGTCGTTTTGGTCGGCAGGACATTGAAGCTTTCTTT.

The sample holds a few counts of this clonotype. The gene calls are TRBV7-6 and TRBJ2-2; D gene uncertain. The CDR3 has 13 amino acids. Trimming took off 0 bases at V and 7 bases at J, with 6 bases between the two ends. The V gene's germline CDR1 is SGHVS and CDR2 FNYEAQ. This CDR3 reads CASSLAGSGELFF. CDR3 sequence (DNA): TGTGCCAGCAGCTTAGCGGGTAGCGGGGAGCTGTTTTTT.

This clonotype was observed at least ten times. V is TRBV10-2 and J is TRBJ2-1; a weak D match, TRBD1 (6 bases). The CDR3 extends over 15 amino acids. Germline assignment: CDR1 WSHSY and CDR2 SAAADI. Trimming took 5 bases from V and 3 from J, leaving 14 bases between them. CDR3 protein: CASSPLQGNYNEQFF. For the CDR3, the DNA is TGCGCCAGCAGTCCATTACAGGGTAACTACAATGAGCAGTTCTTC.

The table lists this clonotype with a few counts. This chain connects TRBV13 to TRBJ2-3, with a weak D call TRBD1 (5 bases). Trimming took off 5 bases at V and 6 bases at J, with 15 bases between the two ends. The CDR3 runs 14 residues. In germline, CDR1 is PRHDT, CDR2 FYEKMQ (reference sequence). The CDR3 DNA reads TGTGCCAGCAGCCCAGGGATTGGAAGGGATACGCAGTATTTT. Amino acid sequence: CASSPGIGRDTQYF.

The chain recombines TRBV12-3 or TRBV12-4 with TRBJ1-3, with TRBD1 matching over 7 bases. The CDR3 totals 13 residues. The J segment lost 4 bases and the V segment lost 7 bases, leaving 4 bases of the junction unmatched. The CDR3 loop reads CASTTGQGNTIYF. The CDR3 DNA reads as TGTGCCAGCACCACGGGACAGGGAAACACCATATATTTT.

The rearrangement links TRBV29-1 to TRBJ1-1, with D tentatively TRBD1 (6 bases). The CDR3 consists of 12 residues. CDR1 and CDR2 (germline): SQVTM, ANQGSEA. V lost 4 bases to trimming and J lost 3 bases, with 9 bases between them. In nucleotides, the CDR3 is TGCAGCGTTGGGAAGGGGGACACTGAAGCTTTCTTT. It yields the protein CSVGKGDTEAFF. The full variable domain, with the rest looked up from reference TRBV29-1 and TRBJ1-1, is SAVISQKPSRDICQRGTSLTIQCQVDSQVTMMFWYRQQPGQSLTLIATANQGSEATYESGFVIDKFPISRPNLTFSTLTVSNMSPEDSSIYLCSVGKGDTEAFFGQGTRLTVV.

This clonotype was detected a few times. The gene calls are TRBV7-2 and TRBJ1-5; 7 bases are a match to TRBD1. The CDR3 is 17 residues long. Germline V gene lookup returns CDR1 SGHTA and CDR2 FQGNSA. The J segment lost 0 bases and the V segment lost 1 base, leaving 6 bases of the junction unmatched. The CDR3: CASSLGSQGVSNQPQHF. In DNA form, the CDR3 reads TGTGCCAGCAGCTTAGGCTCCCAGGGGGTTAGCAATCAGCCCCAGCATTTT.

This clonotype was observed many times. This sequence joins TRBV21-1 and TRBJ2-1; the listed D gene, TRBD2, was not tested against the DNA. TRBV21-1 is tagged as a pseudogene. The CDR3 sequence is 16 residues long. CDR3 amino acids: CASSFRTSGGGTEQFF. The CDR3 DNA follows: TGTGCCAGCAGCTTCCGGACTAGCGGAGGGGGGACTGAGCAGTTCTTC.

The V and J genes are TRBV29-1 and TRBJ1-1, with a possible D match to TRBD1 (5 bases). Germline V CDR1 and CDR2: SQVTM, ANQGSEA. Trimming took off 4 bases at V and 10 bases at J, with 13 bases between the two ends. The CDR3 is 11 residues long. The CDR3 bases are TGCAGCGTTGGGCAGGGTCAGGGAGCTTTCTTT. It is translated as CSVGQGQGAFF.

The CDR3 nucleotides are TGTGCCAGTACCCGGTTCATGAACACTGAAGCTTTCTTT. It encodes CASTRFMNTEAFF. The V and J genes are TRBV19 and TRBJ1-1; D not resolved. Germline V CDR1 and CDR2: LNHDA, SQIVND (reference sequence). This CDR3 region has 13 residues. The V gene lost 7 bases and the J gene lost 0 bases, with 9 bases spanning the gap.

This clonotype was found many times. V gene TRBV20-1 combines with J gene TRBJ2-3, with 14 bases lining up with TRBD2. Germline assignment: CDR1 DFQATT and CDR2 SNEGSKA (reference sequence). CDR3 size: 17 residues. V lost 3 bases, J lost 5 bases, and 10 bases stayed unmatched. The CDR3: CSASLGLAGGHKDTQYF. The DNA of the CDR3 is TGCAGTGCTAGTCTCGGACTAGCGGGAGGTCATAAAGATACGCAGTATTTT.